Presented here are 2 T cell receptor beta chains from one specimen sequenced in a study of T cells after yellow fever vaccination. TCRdb recomputed calls from the 5' RACE reads with MiXCR, one row per CDR3 protein. The data hold some 340,000 distinct CDR3 sequences, with roughly 10% observed a single time. The specimen was CD4+ T cells sorted from PBMCs, collected 45 days after the yellow fever booster vaccination. These TCRs come from a man between 18 and 29 years old who received the YFV17D yellow fever vaccine.

This clonotype was picked up many times. The rearrangement joins TRBV12-3 or TRBV12-4 to TRBJ2-7; D call uncertain. The V and J ends lost 7 bases and 6 bases respectively, with 13 bases between them. CDR3 size: 12 residues. CDR3 DNA sequence: TGTGCCAGCACCCCAGTGGTGGGCGAGCAGTACTTC. It codes for CASTPVVGEQYF.

This clonotype was counted many times. This chain uses TRBV5-1 with TRBJ2-7; no clear D gene. From germline, CDR1 is SGHRS and CDR2 YFSETQ. Trimming removed 2 bases at V and 2 bases at J, with 14 bases between. This CDR3 has 15 residues. DNA of the CDR3: TGCGCCAGCAGCTTACTGGGCGGCCAAACCTACGAGCAGTACGTC. Translated, it gives CASSLLGGQTYEQYV.